This T cell receptor beta chain was retrieved from a study of shared clonotypes between healthy human individuals. In replicate PCRs of sorted subsets, 150 to 200 ng DNA, about 29,000 T cell genomes, was used. Clones were sequenced by immunoSEQ multiplex PCR, and TCRdb holds only the in-frame ones, with some missing. The sample includes over 1.4 million clones, roughly 96% seen only once; the top ten take about 1.2%. Germline-derived CDR1 and CDR2 are SGHDT and YYEEEE. This CDR3 is built from 14 residues. Between the trimmed V and J ends, which lost 5 bases and 0 bases, there was a span of 12 bases. This TCR was sampled from a man aged 30 to 45 in good health. Sequenced sample: naive CD4+ T cells sorted from blood. Documented subset: CD45RA+ positively selected. The chain joins TRBV5-6 to TRBJ2-7; D unclear. The CDR3 here is CASSLTESSYEQYF. The CDR3 DNA sequence: TGTGCCAGCAGTTTGACTGAGAGCTCCTACGAGCAGTACTTC.